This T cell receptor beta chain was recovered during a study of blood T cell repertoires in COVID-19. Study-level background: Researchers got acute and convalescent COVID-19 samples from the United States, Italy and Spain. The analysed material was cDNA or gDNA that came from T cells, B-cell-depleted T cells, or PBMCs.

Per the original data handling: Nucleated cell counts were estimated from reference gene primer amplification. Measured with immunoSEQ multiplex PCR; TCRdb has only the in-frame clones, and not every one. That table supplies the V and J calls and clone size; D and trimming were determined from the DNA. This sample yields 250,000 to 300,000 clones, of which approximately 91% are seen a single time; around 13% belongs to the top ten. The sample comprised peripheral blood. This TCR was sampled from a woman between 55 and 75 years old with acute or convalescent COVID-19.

As DNA, the CDR3 is TGTGCCAGCAGTACAGGACAGGGGGCCCACCGGGAGCTGTTTTTT. This codes for CASSTGQGAHRELFF. This sequence joins TRBV2 and TRBJ2-2; 11 nucleotides line up with TRBD1. The trim removed 5 bases at V and 9 bases at J, leaving 8 bases unmatched. In germline, CDR1 is SNHLY, CDR2 FYNNEI. This CDR3 is built from 15 residues.